A selection of T cell receptor beta chains follows, all from one sample in a study of radiotherapy plus CTLA-4 blockade in lung cancer. Produced via immunoSEQ multiplex PCR; TCRdb's table is partial and in-frame only. Counted here are tens of thousands of clones, 73% occurring once; the ten biggest clones make up 3% to 4.5%. The sample was peripheral blood, taken from a patient treated with radiotherapy plus ipilimumab. These receptors were collected from a human donor with non-small cell lung cancer who had a complete response to radiotherapy plus ipilimumab. The CDR3 runs from the conserved cysteine through the conserved F or W. A D gene is named only where the DNA matches it firmly. Part of the rows lack a size; the others show once, few, many or a class for expanded clones.

few | TRBD1 | TRBJ1-6 | TRBV7-2 | CASSGQGGSPLHF | TGTGCCAGCAGCGGGCAGGGGGGTTCACCCCTCCACTTT
- | - | TRBJ1-2 | TRBV14 | CASSQGRGPSGYTF | TGTGCCAGCAGCCAAGGGCGGGGGCCGAGTGGCTACACCTTC
many | TRBD2 | TRBJ2-1 | TRBV28 | CASSLSFGGSGTYNEQFF | TGTGCCAGCAGTTTATCGTTCGGAGGTAGCGGGACCTACAATGAGCAGTTCTTC
- | TRBD1 | TRBJ2-2 | TRBV5-4 | CASSFDRATGELFF | TGTGCCAGCAGCTTTGACAGGGCCACCGGGGAGCTGTTTTTT
- | TRBD1 | TRBJ2-2 | TRBV29-1 | CSVMDRGLSGELFF | TGCAGCGTGATGGACAGGGGGCTATCCGGGGAGCTGTTTTTT
few | TRBD2 | TRBJ2-3 | TRBV4-2 | CASSQQTSDTDTQYF | TGTGCCAGCAGCCAACAGACTAGCGACACAGATACGCAGTATTTT
- | - | TRBJ1-5 | TRBV18 | CASSSTDSNQPQHF | TGTGCCAGCTCATCTACCGACAGTAATCAGCCCCAGCATTTT
- | TRBD1 | TRBJ2-7 | TRBV4-2 | CASSPRGGQGSEQYF | TGTGCCAGCAGCCCCCGAGGGGGACAGGGCAGCGAGCAGTACTTC
- | - | TRBJ1-1 | TRBV5-4 | CASSFGLGLTEAFF | TGTGCCAGCAGCTTCGGTCTAGGTCTCACTGAAGCTTTCTTT
- | - | TRBJ1-4 | TRBV27 | CASSHRGPNEKLFF | TGTGCCAGCAGTCACCGGGGTCCTAATGAAAAACTGTTTTTT
- | - | TRBJ1-2 | TRBV10-2 | CASAYPGTMYGYTF | TGCGCCAGCGCCTACCCCGGGACAATGTATGGCTACACCTTC
few | TRBD2 | TRBJ2-3 | TRBV6-1 | CASSGLAGGTDTQYF | TGTGCCAGCAGCGGACTAGCGGGGGGCACAGATACGCAGTATTTT
- | TRBD2 | TRBJ2-3 | TRBV4-2 | CASSRQGLAGGRTDTQYF | TGTGCCAGCAGCCGCCAGGGACTAGCGGGAGGCCGCACAGATACGCAGTATTTT
- | TRBD1 | TRBJ2-3 | TRBV7-9 | CASSGRQGHTDTQYF | TGTGCCAGCAGCGGACGACAGGGCCACACAGATACGCAGTATTTT
- | TRBD1 | TRBJ2-3 | TRBV19 | CASSLGQGAGDTQYF | TGTGCCAGTAGTCTGGGACAGGGGGCCGGAGATACGCAGTATTTT
- | - | TRBJ2-5 | TRBV29-1 | CSAPRGPQETQYF | TGCAGCGCCCCGCGGGGACCCCAAGAGACCCAGTACTTC
once | - | TRBJ1-1 | TRBV18 | CASSPLEGNTEAFF | TGTGCCAGCTCACCACTGGAGGGGAACACTGAAGCTTTCTTT
- | - | TRBJ1-5 | TRBV6-1 | CASSSPGGPGQPQHF | TGTGCCAGCAGTTCGCCGGGAGGACCGGGACAGCCCCAGCATTTT
few | TRBD1 | TRBJ1-2 | TRBV19 | CASGTGVRYGYTF | TGTGCCAGCGGGACAGGGGTTAGATATGGCTACACCTTC
- | TRBD1 | TRBJ1-1 | TRBV5-5 | CASSIRQGSTEAFF | TGTGCCAGCAGCATAAGACAGGGCAGCACTGAAGCTTTCTTT
- | TRBD1 | TRBJ1-5 | TRBV5-1 | CASSVAPRDSQAGNQPQHF | TGCGCCAGCAGCGTAGCCCCCCGGGACAGTCAAGCCGGCAATCAGCCCCAGCATTTT
once | TRBD1 | TRBJ2-7 | TRBV10-2 | CASSGQGGEQYF | TGCGCCAGCAGTGGACAGGGTGGCGAGCAGTACTTC
- | TRBD1 | TRBJ1-3 | TRBV18 | CASSSSQGFPGNTIYF | TGTGCCAGCTCCAGCTCACAGGGGTTCCCTGGAAACACCATATATTTT
- | TRBD1 | TRBJ2-7 | TRBV10-1 | CASSRDSQSYEQYF | TGCGCCAGCAGTCGGGACAGCCAATCCTACGAGCAGTACTTC
- | - | TRBJ2-5 | TRBV9 | CASSKRGYQETQYF | TGTGCCAGCAGCAAGAGGGGGTACCAAGAGACCCAGTACTTC
- | - | TRBJ1-1 | TRBV7-6 | CASSLLNTEAFF | TGTGCCAGCAGCTTATTAAACACTGAAGCTTTCTTT
- | TRBD1 | TRBJ2-1 | TRBV5-1 | CVSSGNRDRGSNEQFF | TGCGTCAGCAGCGGTAATCGGGACAGGGGCTCCAATGAGCAGTTCTTC
- | TRBD1 | TRBJ1-6 | TRBV6-5 | CATRDRENSPLHF | TGTGCCACCCGGGACAGGGAAAATTCACCCCTCCACTTT
- | - | TRBJ1-4 | TRBV5-1 | CASSRGAADEKLFF | TGCGCCAGCAGCCGGGGGGCAGCGGATGAAAAACTGTTTTTT
few | - | TRBJ2-7 | TRBV18 | CASSPSAGTYEQYF | TGTGCCAGCTCACCATCGGCAGGCACCTACGAGCAGTACTTC
- | - | TRBJ1-1 | TRBV7-2 | CASSTQGHTEAFF | TGTGCCAGCAGCACACAGGGACACACTGAAGCTTTCTTT
once | TRBD1 | TRBJ2-7 | TRBV15 | CATSATGVEQYF | TGTGCCACCAGCGCGACAGGGGTCGAGCAGTACTTC
- | TRBD2 | TRBJ2-1 | TRBV7-2 | CASSPTSGLYNEQFF | TGTGCCAGCAGCCCGACTAGCGGTCTGTACAATGAGCAGTTCTTC
few | TRBD1 | TRBJ1-1 | TRBV29-1 | CSVVGDRGGTEAFF | TGCAGCGTCGTCGGGGACAGGGGGGGCACTGAAGCTTTCTTT
- | TRBD2 | TRBJ2-7 | TRBV7-2 | CASSLSGGAFYEQYF | TGTGCCAGCAGCCTAAGCGGGGGGGCCTTCTACGAGCAGTACTTC
few | - | TRBJ2-6 | TRBV28 | CASSSPRGPGSGANVLTF | TGTGCCAGCAGCTCTCCGCGGGGCCCGGGCTCTGGGGCCAACGTCCTGACTTTC
- | TRBD2 | TRBJ2-4 | TRBV6-1 | CASRKLSGRAGEGYF | TGTGCCAGCAGAAAACTTAGCGGGAGGGCCGGGGAAGGGTACTTC
- | - | TRBJ1-6 | TRBV30 | CAWKFGGSPLHF | TGTGCCTGGAAATTTGGGGGGTCACCCCTCCACTTT
once | - | TRBJ2-1 | TRBV5-1 | CASSLGLGTYNEQFF | TGCGCCAGCAGCTTAGGACTGGGGACCTACAATGAGCAGTTCTTC
- | - | TRBJ1-1 | TRBV18 | CASSPQGGNTEAFF | TGTGCCAGCTCACCACAAGGGGGAAACACTGAAGCTTTCTTT
- | - | TRBJ2-2 | TRBV25-1 | CATNSGELFF | TGTGCCACCAACTCCGGGGAGCTGTTTTTT
- | - | TRBJ2-7 | TRBV6-1 | CASSEELAPYEQYF | TGTGCCAGCAGTGAAGAATTAGCACCCTACGAGCAGTACTTC
- | TRBD2 | TRBJ2-4 | TRBV2 | CASSLGGRQAKNIQYF | TGTGCCAGTTCGTTGGGCGGGAGGCAGGCCAAAAACATTCAGTACTTC
- | TRBD1 | TRBJ1-2 | TRBV2 | CASREQGAGYGYTF | TGTGCCAGCAGAGAACAGGGGGCGGGCTATGGCTACACCTTC
- | TRBD2 | TRBJ2-1 | TRBV18 | CASSPLGTSGRNEQFF | TGTGCCAGCTCGCCTCTCGGGACTAGCGGGAGAAATGAGCAGTTCTTC
- | TRBD2 | TRBJ2-7 | TRBV7-9 | CASSLRTGLAGHEQYF | TGTGCCAGCAGCTTAAGGACCGGGCTAGCGGGCCACGAGCAGTACTTC
few | - | TRBJ2-1 | TRBV6-1 | CASSEFQTEGEQFF | TGTGCCAGCAGTGAATTTCAGACTGAGGGTGAGCAGTTCTTC
- | TRBD1 | TRBJ2-7 | TRBV5-1 | CASSYAGGAYEQYF | TGCGCCAGCAGCTATGCAGGGGGAGCCTACGAGCAGTACTTC
once | - | TRBJ1-1 | TRBV5-5 | CASSLGITGSGTEAFF | TGTGCCAGCAGCTTGGGGATCACAGGCTCAGGCACTGAAGCTTTCTTT
few | TRBD2 | TRBJ2-5 | TRBV10-3 | CAISGRETSGLFFQETQYF | TGTGCCATCAGTGGGCGGGAGACTAGCGGCTTATTTTTCCAAGAGACCCAGTACTTC
- | - | TRBJ1-1 | TRBV13 | CASSLTAGSTEAFF | TGTGCCAGCAGCTTAACAGCCGGAAGCACTGAAGCTTTCTTT